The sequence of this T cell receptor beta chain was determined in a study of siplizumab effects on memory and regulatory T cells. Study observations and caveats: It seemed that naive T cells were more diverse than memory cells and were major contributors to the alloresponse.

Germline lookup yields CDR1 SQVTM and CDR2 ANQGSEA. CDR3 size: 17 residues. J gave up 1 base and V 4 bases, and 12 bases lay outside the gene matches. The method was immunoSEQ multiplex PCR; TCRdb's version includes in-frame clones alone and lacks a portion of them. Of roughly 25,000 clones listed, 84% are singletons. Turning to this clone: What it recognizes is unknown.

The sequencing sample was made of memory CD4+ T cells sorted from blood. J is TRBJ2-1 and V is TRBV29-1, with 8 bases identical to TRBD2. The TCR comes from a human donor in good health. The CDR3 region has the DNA TGCAGCGTTGGTCAGCGGGAGAGGGTTGGTTCCTACAATGAGCAGTTCTTC. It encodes CSVGQRERVGSYNEQFF.